The source of this T cell receptor (beta chain) is a study of blood T cell repertoires in COVID-19. Overall study: T cells, B-cell-depleted T cells, or PBMCs provided the cDNA or gDNA that served as material.

Per the original methods: Using reference gene primer amplification, nucleated cell counts were estimated. Using immunoSEQ multiplex PCR, the repertoire was profiled, and TCRdb retains in-frame clones only, with some absent. That table is the source of V, J and clone size, and D and trimming were worked out from the DNA. The data hold about 98,000 clones, with roughly 82% observed a single time. Sequenced: peripheral blood. The origin of this receptor is an elderly man with acute or convalescent COVID-19.

CDR3 region: CASSPPQGDLYEQYF. Written as DNA, the CDR3 is TGTGCCAGCAGCCCGCCCCAGGGGGACCTTTACGAGCAGTACTTC. This chain links TRBV7-2 with TRBJ2-7; 7 nucleotides agree with TRBD1. The CDR3 is 15 amino acids. CDR1 and CDR2 from the germline V gene are SGHTA and FQGNSA. The V segment lost 5 bases and the J segment 4 bases; nucleotides outside the gene matches: 11. Drawing the rest from reference TRBV7-2 and TRBJ2-7, the complete variable domain is GAGVSQSPSNKVTEKGKDVELRCDPISGHTALYWYRQSLGQGLEFLIYFQGNSAPDKSGLPSDRFSAERTGGSVSTLTIQRTQQEDSAVYLCASSPPQGDLYEQYFGPGTRLTVT.